The sequence of this T cell receptor (beta chain) was determined in a study of post-analysis software for immune sequencing data. This CDR3 region has 13 residues. Trimming removed 4 bases at V and 4 bases at J, with 12 bases between. CDR1 DFQATT and CDR2 SNEGSKA come from the germline V gene (reference sequence). TCR beta libraries were prepared from cDNA with unique molecular identifiers. MiXCR was run by TCRdb on the PCR reads, yielding one entry per CDR3 protein. The table has about 500,000 distinct CDR3 sequences, around 40% seen once. Study-wide points: Elevated frequency relative to controls characterized several TRBV segments in patients, TRBV5-6, TRBV5-1 and TRBV20-1 among them.

Remarks on this clonotype: Its antigen is not identified.

The receptor was isolated from a girl aged 10 to 17 with multiple sclerosis. Material: blood. The chain carries TRBV20-1 and TRBJ2-3, with D tentatively TRBD1 or TRBD2 (6 bases each). For the CDR3, the DNA is TGCAGTGCTACCCTGGGGGGCCCAGATACGCAGTATTTT. Amino acids: CSATLGGPDTQYF.